The T cell receptor beta chain under discussion was sequenced for a study of blood T cell repertoires in COVID-19. About the study: Italy, Spain and the United States were the sources of the convalescent and acute COVID-19 samples. T cells, B-cell-depleted T cells, or PBMCs supplied cDNA or gDNA.

As originally analysed: The authors estimated nucleated cell counts from reference gene primer amplification. The protocol was immunoSEQ multiplex PCR, while the TCRdb copy is restricted to in-frame clones and leaves out a portion. V and J calls and clone size are those listed in that table; D and trimming were worked out from the DNA. The repertoire holds 80,000 to 95,000 clones, with 75% to 90% as singletons. V was clipped by 4 bases and J by 1 base; unmatched bases: 9. This CDR3 is 16 amino acids long. In germline, CDR1 is SGHRS, CDR2 YFSETQ. The sample consisted of peripheral blood. The gene calls are TRBV5-1 and TRBJ2-7; 9 bases map to TRBD2. The sequence derives from a man in his fifties with active or convalescent COVID-19. The CDR3: CASSLGLALFSYEQYF. The CDR3 DNA reads as TGCGCCAGCAGCCTTGGACTAGCGCTCTTTTCCTACGAGCAGTACTTC.